This is a list of T cell receptor beta chains from one sample in a study of CD8+CD57+ T cells in acquired aplastic anemia. TCRdb processed the reads anew with MiXCR; each CDR3 protein has one entry. This repertoire shows 200,000 or so distinct CDR3 sequences, around 49% found once; its top ten account for about 20%. The sample consisted of sorted CD4+, CD8+, or CD8+CD57+ T cells (not recorded which) from PBMCs. Every receptor here comes from a human donor with aplastic anemia. CDR3s include the opening cysteine and the closing phenylalanine or tryptophan. Fields, in order: clone size, V gene, D gene, J gene, CDR3 protein, CDR3 DNA. A D gene is named only where the DNA matches it firmly. Some rows have no size entry. The others give once, few or many, or a class for an expanded clone.

>-|TRBV30|-|TRBJ1-4
CAWARGGNEKLFF
TGTGCCTGGGCTAGGGGGGGAAATGAAAAACTGTTTTTT
>-|TRBV7-9|-|TRBJ2-5
CASSRTRPEETQYF
TGTGCCAGCAGCCGAACTCGGCCTGAAGAGACCCAGTACTTC
>many|TRBV19|-|TRBJ1-1
CASSASGHLGTHEAFF
TGTGCCAGTTCTGCTTCGGGACACCTTGGCACCCATGAAGCTTTCTTT
>few|TRBV29-1|-|TRBJ1-1
CSVGGGRGDTEAFF
TGCAGCGTTGGCGGGGGGCGAGGGGACACTGAAGCTTTCTTT
>few|TRBV29-1|TRBD1|TRBJ1-2
CSVEEPQGDGYTF
TGCAGCGTTGAGGAACCACAGGGGGATGGCTACACCTTC
>-|TRBV19|-|TRBJ2-3
CASAKGGAADTQYF
TGTGCCAGTGCTAAGGGGGGGGCGGCGGATACGCAGTATTTT
>-|TRBV6-6|TRBD1|TRBJ1-2
CASIRQGAAYGYTF
TGTGCCAGCATACGACAGGGGGCGGCTTATGGCTACACCTTC
>-|TRBV7-8|TRBD2|TRBJ2-5
CASSQGLAGETQYF
TGTGCCAGCAGCCAGGGACTAGCGGGAGAGACCCAGTACTTC
>few|TRBV7-9|TRBD1|TRBJ2-5
CASSPKGGRGETQYF
TGTGCCAGCTCACCCAAAGGGGGCCGGGGAGAGACCCAGTACTTC
>-|TRBV9|TRBD2|TRBJ2-3
CASSLVAGGADTQYF
TGTGCCAGCAGCTTGGTAGCGGGGGGCGCGGATACGCAGTATTTT
>many|TRBV20-1|TRBD1|TRBJ2-5
CSAPGQRMGTQYF
TGCAGTGCCCCGGGACAGAGGATGGGGACCCAGTACTTC
>few|TRBV15|-|TRBJ1-6
CATSGDGLRGSPLHF
TGTGCCACCAGCGGGGACGGCCTTCGGGGCTCACCCCTCCACTTT
>few|TRBV6-1|TRBD2|TRBJ2-3
CASSESGGGVDTQYF
TGTGCCAGCAGTGAATCGGGAGGGGGGGTAGATACGCAGTATTTT
>-|TRBV9|TRBD1|TRBJ2-5
CASSGGQGQGETQYF
TGTGCCAGCAGCGGGGGACAGGGTCAGGGGGAGACCCAGTACTTC
>many|TRBV7-9|TRBD1|TRBJ1-1
CASSLYRGRGTEAFF
TGTGCCAGCAGCCTCTACAGGGGGCGAGGCACTGAAGCTTTCTTT
>-|TRBV2|-|TRBJ2-7
CASTEGEQYF
TGTGCCAGCACGGAGGGAGAGCAGTACTTC
>-|TRBV18|-|TRBJ2-5
CASSPSRTGETQYF
TGTGCCAGCTCACCAAGCAGAACGGGAGAGACCCAGTACTTC
>-|TRBV20-1|-|TRBJ1-1
CSARDTEAFF
TGCAGTGCTAGAGACACTGAAGCTTTCTTT
>-|TRBV10-2|TRBD1|TRBJ2-6
CASSVVTGTGANVLTF
TGCGCCAGCAGTGTCGTGACAGGGACTGGGGCCAACGTCCTGACTTTC
>many|TRBV20-1|-|TRBJ1-5
CSARETISNQPQHF
TGCAGTGCTAGGGAAACGATTAGCAATCAGCCCCAGCATTTT
>once|TRBV28|-|TRBJ1-1
CASSLLRKAFF
TGTGCCAGCAGTTTACTAAGGAAGGCTTTCTTT
>many|TRBV15|-|TRBJ1-1
CATSRGGQPEISSGAFF
TGTGCCACCAGCAGAGGCGGGCAGCCAGAGATTTCCTCTGGAGCTTTCTTT
>many|TRBV6-4|TRBD1|TRBJ2-6
CASSAGTGGANVLTF
TGTGCCAGCAGTGCCGGGACAGGGGGGGCCAACGTCCTGACTTTC
>once|TRBV20-1|TRBD2|TRBJ2-1
CSADPGLAYNEQFF
TGCAGTGCTGATCCGGGACTAGCCTACAATGAGCAGTTCTTC
>many|TRBV5-1|TRBD1|TRBJ2-2
CASSLLSRTGANTGELFF
TGCGCCAGCAGCCTTCTAAGCAGGACAGGCGCGAACACCGGGGAGCTGTTTTTT
>-|TRBV15|-|TRBJ1-4
CATSGGSARGGKLFF
TGTGCCACCAGCGGGGGATCGGCGAGGGGAGGAAAACTGTTTTTT
>once|TRBV24-1|-|TRBJ2-1
CATSDRNRVGHNEQFF
TGTGCCACCAGTGATCGAAACAGGGTCGGACACAATGAGCAGTTCTTC
>-|TRBV10-2|-|TRBJ2-1
CASSESLYGNNEQFF
TGCGCCAGCAGTGAGTCTTTATACGGAAACAATGAGCAGTTCTTC
>-|TRBV7-9|-|TRBJ2-5
CASSPTSGTQYF
TGTGCCAGCAGCCCCACTTCGGGGACCCAGTACTTC
>-|TRBV5-1|-|TRBJ2-7
CASSLDLRRGTYEQYF
TGTGCCAGCAGCTTAGACCTCAGGAGGGGGACCTACGAGCAGTACTTC
>many|TRBV7-2|TRBD1|TRBJ1-1
CASSPGQARYTEAFF
TGTGCCAGCAGCCCGGGACAGGCTCGGTACACTGAAGCTTTCTTT
>-|TRBV10-2|TRBD1|TRBJ2-7
CASVGQGGVEQYF
TGCGCCAGCGTGGGACAGGGGGGCGTCGAGCAGTACTTC
>-|TRBV12-3/TRBV12-4|-|TRBJ2-5
CATHPQGRETQYF
TGTGCCACACACCCCCAGGGGCGAGAGACCCAGTACTTC
>many|TRBV7-9|-|TRBJ1-1
CASSPRRVNTEAFF
TGTGCCAGCAGCCCCCGACGGGTGAACACTGAAGCTTTCTTT
>-|TRBV5-1|TRBD1|TRBJ2-7
CASSTGQGVHEQYF
TGCGCCAGCAGCACGGGACAGGGGGTCCACGAGCAGTACTTC
>many|TRBV3-1|-|TRBJ1-5
CASSQSLSNQPQHF
TGTGCCAGCAGCCAAAGTTTAAGCAATCAGCCCCAGCATTTT
>many|TRBV28|-|TRBJ1-1
CASTYRGNTEAFF
TGTGCCAGCACCTACCGTGGGAACACTGAAGCTTTCTTT
>-|TRBV11-2|-|TRBJ2-1
CASNGGGVGSEQFF
TGTGCCAGCAACGGAGGAGGGGTCGGGAGTGAGCAGTTCTTC
>-|TRBV2|-|TRBJ2-7
CASRDRPHFYEQYF
TGTGCCAGCAGAGACAGGCCCCACTTCTACGAGCAGTACTTC
>few|TRBV28|TRBD1|TRBJ1-4
CASSSGTGFGDEKLFF
TGTGCCAGCAGTTCCGGGACAGGGTTTGGGGATGAAAAACTGTTTTTT
>-|TRBV2|TRBD2|TRBJ2-4
CASSPTSGGLIQYF
TGTGCCAGCAGTCCGACTAGCGGGGGGCTCATTCAGTACTTC
>many|TRBV3-1|-|TRBJ2-7
CASSQVSYEQYF
TGTGCCAGCAGCCAAGTCTCCTACGAGCAGTACTTC
>-|TRBV5-1|TRBD2|TRBJ2-7
CASSLSGGRSYEQYF
TGCGCCAGCAGCTTGAGCGGGGGGCGATCCTACGAGCAGTACTTC
>-|TRBV5-8|-|TRBJ1-2
CASTQESGNTF
TGTGCCAGCACACAGGAGTCTGGAAACACCTTC
>-|TRBV29-1|TRBD1|TRBJ1-2
CSVLIPGQGAGGYTF
TGCAGCGTCCTAATTCCGGGACAGGGGGCGGGTGGCTACACCTTC
>few|TRBV10-3|-|TRBJ2-1
CAISESYQRSNEQFF
TGTGCCATCAGTGAGTCGTACCAGCGGTCCAATGAGCAGTTCTTC
>-|TRBV7-9|TRBD2|TRBJ2-1
CASSLPGISSGGLNNEQFF
TGTGCCAGCAGTTTACCTGGAATTAGTAGCGGGGGGTTAAACAATGAGCAGTTCTTC
>once|TRBV19|-|TRBJ2-7
CASSTTEFGEQYF
TGTGCCAGTAGTACAACAGAATTTGGCGAGCAGTACTTC
>-|TRBV29-1|TRBD2|TRBJ2-1
CSVPPRSSGRNEQFF
TGCAGCGTTCCCCCCAGGAGTAGCGGGAGAAATGAGCAGTTCTTC
>-|TRBV10-3|TRBD1|TRBJ1-1
CAISDGQGARAFF
TGTGCCATCAGTGACGGACAGGGGGCGAGAGCTTTCTTT
>-|TRBV27|-|TRBJ1-5
CASSLLPGGQPQHF
TGTGCCAGCAGTTTGTTACCGGGCGGGCAGCCCCAGCATTTT
>once|TRBV10-3|-|TRBJ2-3
CAISDSRNTDTQYF
TGTGCCATCAGTGATTCACGCAACACAGATACGCAGTATTTT
>-|TRBV5-4|TRBD1|TRBJ1-2
CASSGGQEGYTF
TGTGCCAGCAGCGGGGGACAGGAGGGCTACACCTTC
>many|TRBV7-3|-|TRBJ2-5
CASSFGPQETQYF
TGTGCCAGCAGCTTCGGACCCCAAGAGACCCAGTACTTC
>once|TRBV10-3|TRBD1|TRBJ1-2
CAISKQGDYGYTF
TGTGCCATCAGCAAACAGGGGGACTATGGCTACACCTTC
>many|TRBV12-3/TRBV12-4|-|TRBJ1-2
CASLSFGSGYTF
TGTGCCAGCCTATCCTTTGGGAGTGGCTACACCTTC
>-|TRBV10-3|-|TRBJ1-5
CATGDGQYSNQPQHF
TGTGCCACGGGGGATGGACAGTATAGCAATCAGCCCCAGCATTTT